This note documents a single T cell receptor beta chain sequence. As yet, its antigen is unknown. This record belongs to a study of CD8 T cells in ankylosing spondylitis. Overall study findings and caveats: Significantly higher representation of disease-linked clones was reported for matched ankylosing spondylitis synovial fluid. Characteristic, it appeared, of ankylosing spondylitis blood was a TCR beta motif of eight or nine highly homologous variants.

Quantitative 5'-RACE was performed with molecular barcodes, and it yielded the TCR beta libraries. Each CDR3 protein is one row after TCRdb ran MiXCR on the 5' RACE reads. This sample has around 390,000 distinct CDR3 sequences, with 20% to 25% found just once. The CDR3 runs 15 residues. Germline V CDR1 and CDR2: MDHEN, SYDVKM. The junction had 5 bases not matched to a gene; V was cut back by 3 bases and J by 3 bases. This sequence originates from a male donor with ankylosing spondylitis. This chain joins TRBV28 and TRBJ2-7; 10 nucleotides line up with TRBD2. The sample taken for sequencing was blood, either unsorted or a sorted T cell fraction (not recorded which). CDR3 in amino acids: CASSFSGRALYEQYF. DNA of the CDR3: TGTGCCAGCAGTTTCAGCGGGAGGGCCCTCTACGAGCAGTACTTC. Using reference TRBV28 and TRBJ2-7 for the parts outside the CDR3, the full variable domain is DVKVTQSSRYLVKRTGEKVFLECVQDMDHENMFWYRQDPGLGLRLIYFSYDVKMKEKGDIPEGYSVSREKKERFSLILESASTNQTSMYLCASSFSGRALYEQYFGPGTRLTVT.